This T cell receptor (beta chain) was sequenced for a study of blood T cell repertoires in COVID-19. Across the whole study: Sample material is recorded as cDNA or gDNA derived from T cells, B-cell-depleted T cells, or PBMCs.

CDR3 length equals 15 residues. The germline V and J ends were trimmed by 2 bases and 5 bases, with 15 bases remaining between them. Germline CDR1 reads GTSNPN; CDR2 reads SVGIG (reference sequence). As originally analysed: It was from reference gene primer amplification that nucleated cell counts were estimated. Produced via immunoSEQ multiplex PCR; TCRdb's table is partial and in-frame only. From that table come the V and J calls and clone size; the DNA was used to work out D and trimming. This sample has 300,000 to 450,000 clones, with roughly 85% found just once. The TCR was taken from a woman aged 18 to 35 with acute or convalescent COVID-19. The sample comprised peripheral blood. The chain uses TRBV30 and TRBJ1-4; weak D call: TRBD1 (6 bases). The DNA of the CDR3 is TGTGCCTGGAGTACCACAGGGTTGGGGAATGAAAAACTGTTTTTT. Amino acids: CAWSTTGLGNEKLFF.